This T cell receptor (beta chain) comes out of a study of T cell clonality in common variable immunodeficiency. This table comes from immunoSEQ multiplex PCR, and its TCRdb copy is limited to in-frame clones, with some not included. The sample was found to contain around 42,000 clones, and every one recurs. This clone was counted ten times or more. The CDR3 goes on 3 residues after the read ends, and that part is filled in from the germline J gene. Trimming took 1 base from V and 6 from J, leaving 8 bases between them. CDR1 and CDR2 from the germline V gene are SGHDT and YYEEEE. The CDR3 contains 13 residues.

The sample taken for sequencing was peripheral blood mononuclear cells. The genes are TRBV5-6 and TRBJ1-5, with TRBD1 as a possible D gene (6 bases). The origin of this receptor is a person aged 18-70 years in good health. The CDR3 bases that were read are TGTGCCAGCAGCTTGACAGGGAGTCAGCCC. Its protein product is CASSLTGSQP. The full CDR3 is CASSLTGSQPQHF.